This T cell receptor beta chain was found in a study of blood T cell repertoires in COVID-19. In the source study's methods: Reference gene primer amplification gave nucleated cell count estimates. Clones were sequenced by immunoSEQ multiplex PCR, and TCRdb holds only the in-frame ones, with some missing. The V and J calls and the clone size are those of that table, but D and trimming were determined from the DNA. Of under 150,000 clones in the sample, around three quarters are singletons; the top ten hold over 6.5%. The CDR3 has 15 amino acids. With 6 bases clipped from V and 2 bases from J, the junction kept 7 bases outside the gene matches. Germline CDR1 is MNHEY and CDR2 is SVGAGI.

V gene TRBV6-5 combines with J gene TRBJ2-1; 7 positions match TRBD2. The sequencing input was peripheral blood. The source is a man over 45 with active or convalescent COVID-19. Here the CDR3 DNA reads TGTGCCAGCAGAGACGCTAGCGGCCCCTACAATGAGCAGTTCTTC. It specifies CASRDASGPYNEQFF.